Following are 10 T cell receptor beta chains from one sample sequenced in a study of T cells after yellow fever vaccination. TCRdb reprocessed the 5' RACE reads via MiXCR and lists one record per CDR3 protein. Of some 300,000 distinct CDR3 sequences in the sample, roughly 8.7% were seen once. The sequences come from CD4+ T cells sorted from PBMCs, collected 5 days after the yellow fever booster vaccination. All receptors come from a man in his late teens or twenties who received the YFV17D yellow fever vaccine.

This clonotype showed up just a few times. The chain links TRBV3-1 to TRBJ1-3; D gene unclear. Deletions cut 0 bases from V and 10 bases from J, with 10 bases between. Germline V gives CDR1 LGHDT, CDR2 YNNKEL (reference sequence). This CDR3 is 13 amino acids long. The CDR3: CASSQDVKTTIYF. The CDR3 DNA sequence: TGTGCCAGCAGCCAAGATGTCAAGACAACCATATATTTT.

This clonotype has a count of ten or more. Here the CDR3 DNA reads TGTGCTATGGCAGGGAAGGGGTACACTGAAGCTTTCTTT. It codes for CAMAGKGYTEAFF. The V and J genes are TRBV6-1 and TRBJ1-1; possible D gene TRBD1, 5 bases. Germline loops: CDR1 MNHNS, CDR2 SASEGT. The CDR3 is 13 residues long.

The table lists this clonotype with a few counts. The chain recombines TRBV18 with TRBJ1-3; D is ambiguous. The CDR3 has 16 residues. Germline V lookup: CDR1 KGHSH, CDR2 LQKENI. V was cut by 3 bases and J by 3 bases, with 15 bases left in between. DNA for the CDR3: TGTGCCAGCTCACCCATCGGGCCTGCCGGTGGAAACACCATATATTTT. It is translated as CASSPIGPAGGNTIYF. Full variable domain (remainder filled in from reference TRBV18 and TRBJ1-3): NAGVMQNPRHLVRRRGQEARLRCSPMKGHSHVYWYRQLPEEGLKFMVYLQKENIIDESGMPKERFSAEFPKEGPSILRIQQVVRGDSAAYFCASSPIGPAGGNTIYFGEGSWLTVV.

This clonotype has ten or more counts. V usage is TRBV30 and J usage is TRBJ1-5; D remains ambiguous. This CDR3 has 14 residues. Per the germline V gene, CDR1 is GTSNPN and CDR2 is SVGIG (reference sequence). The ends were cut back, 3 bases at V and 5 bases at J, with 14 bases in the middle. CDR3 sequence (DNA): TGTGCCTGGAGACCCAATCGGGTTTATCAGCCCCAGCATTTT. The encoded protein is CAWRPNRVYQPQHF.

The sample holds a few counts of this clonotype. V usage is TRBV7-2 and J usage is TRBJ1-6; D call uncertain. V was trimmed by 6 bases and J by 14 bases, leaving 14 bases between them. The CDR3 sequence is 12 residues long. The germline V gene has CDR1 SGHTA and CDR2 FQGNSA. CDR3 sequence reads: CASRGQRRALHF. The CDR3 DNA reads as TGTGCCAGCAGGGGCCAACGGAGGGCCCTCCACTTT.

The CDR3 region is CASSLNGDGEKLFF. The CDR3 nucleotides are TGCGCCAGCAGCTTAAACGGGGATGGTGAAAAACTGTTTTTT. J is TRBJ1-4 and V is TRBV5-1; D remains ambiguous. Trimming took 2 bases from V and 7 from J, leaving 12 bases between them. CDR3 length: 14 residues. Germline CDR1 is SGHRS and CDR2 is YFSETQ.

This clonotype was recorded many times. The chain recombines TRBV20-1 with TRBJ1-1; D is unresolved. V was shortened by 3 bases and J by 9 bases, with 14 bases between the two germline ends. Germline CDR1 reads DFQATT; CDR2 reads SNEGSKA (reference sequence). This CDR3 has 12 residues. Written as DNA, the CDR3 is TGCAGTGCTAGGGAACCCGGACTCAAAGCTTTCTTT. Its translation: CSAREPGLKAFF.

In its sample, this clonotype was seen many times. V usage is TRBV6-2 or TRBV6-3 and J usage is TRBJ1-1; weak D call: TRBD1 (5 bases). The V end was cut by 2 bases, the J end by 1 base, with 17 bases between. The CDR3 loop spans 17 amino acids. Germline CDR1 is MNHEY and CDR2 is SVGEGT. DNA for the CDR3: TGTGCCAGCAGTTACGAGCTGTTCAGGGATTCGAACACTGAAGCTTTCTTT. This sequence encodes CASSYELFRDSNTEAFF.

This clonotype appeared a few times. The chain links TRBV29-1 to TRBJ1-2; no definite D call. In germline, CDR1 is SQVTM, CDR2 ANQGSEA. Trimming removed 0 bases at V and 5 bases at J, with 4 bases between. The CDR3 has 11 amino acids. In nucleotides, the CDR3 is TGCAGCGTTGAAGAAGGGTATGGCTACACCTTC. This encodes CSVEEGYGYTF.

This clonotype was seen more than once but under ten times. V and J are TRBV10-3 and TRBJ2-7; the D gene could be TRBD1 or TRBD2 (5 bases each). The V end was cut by 6 bases, the J end by 6 bases, with 18 bases between. Germline values: CDR1 ENHRY, CDR2 SYGVKD. This CDR3 has 14 residues. CDR3 loop: CAIRPHLAGTEQYF. CDR3 DNA: TGTGCCATCAGGCCGCATCTTGCAGGGACCGAGCAGTACTTC.